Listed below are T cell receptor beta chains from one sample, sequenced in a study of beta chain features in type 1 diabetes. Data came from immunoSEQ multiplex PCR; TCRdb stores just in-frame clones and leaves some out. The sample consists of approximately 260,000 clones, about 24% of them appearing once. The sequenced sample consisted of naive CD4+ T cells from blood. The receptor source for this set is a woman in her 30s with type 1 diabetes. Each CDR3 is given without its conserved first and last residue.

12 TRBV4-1 ASSNGQGAYEQY
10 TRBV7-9 ASSLEPGIQY
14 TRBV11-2 ASSLGGLAGEETQY
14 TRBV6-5 ASSYSSTEISYGYT
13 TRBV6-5 ASSHSGTGGYGYT
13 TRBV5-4 ASSPPGERVNEQF
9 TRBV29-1 SVAGGNEQF
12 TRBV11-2 ASSLSQINEKLF
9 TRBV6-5 ASSRDSEQF
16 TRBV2 ASEFGQGLAGVGGEQF
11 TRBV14 ASPAGDNSPLH
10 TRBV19 ASSPAGGDQY
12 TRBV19 ASSPGQGADTQY
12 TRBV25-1 ASSEQGADDGYT
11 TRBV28 ASSLSTGQPQH
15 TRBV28 ASRGVFRDLSTDTQY
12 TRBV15 ATSREGGLSEQY
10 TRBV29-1 SGVVGGYEQY
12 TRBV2 ASTWQGASDTQY
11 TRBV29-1 SVESPDRRRLF
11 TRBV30 AWSVWRNQPQH
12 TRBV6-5 ASSSASGIYEQY
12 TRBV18 ASSPSGIRHEQY
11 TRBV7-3 ASSSGQGYGYT
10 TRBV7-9 ASKRDTGELF
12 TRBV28 ASSLFGDYYEQY
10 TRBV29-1 SVAGLYYGYT
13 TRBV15 ATSSGTGNQETQY
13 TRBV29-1 SVPRDRRYQETQY
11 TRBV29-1 SVSPGELYGYT
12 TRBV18 ASSPFPSNQPQH
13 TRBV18 ASSPGIPSGNEQF
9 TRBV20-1 SRDRQETQY
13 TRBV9 ASSGLAGESGEQF
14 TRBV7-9 ASNLGIAGVRETQY
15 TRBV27 ASSRRTEPSGANVLT
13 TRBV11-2 ASSLNPEAAGELF
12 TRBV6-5 ASRSLAGSYEQY
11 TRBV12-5 ASGGTVNTEAF
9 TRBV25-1 ASSNLYEQY
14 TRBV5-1 ASSLGPGQVVYEQY
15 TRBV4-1 ASSQDPRTGANYGYT
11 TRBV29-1 SVVGQGNWGYT
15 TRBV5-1 ASSLVAGRGTGYGYT
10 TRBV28 ASAQGANVLT
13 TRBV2 ASRLAGGLQETQY
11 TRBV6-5 ASSGTVNTEAF